These T cell receptor beta chains were read from a single sample in a study of vaccination and CD4 T cells after COVID-19. No antigen has been identified for these receptors. TCRdb re-called the PCR reads through MiXCR, storing one row per CDR3 protein. The sample consists of under 8,500 distinct CDR3 sequences, roughly 40% of them appearing once. The sequenced material came from CD4+ T cells from blood, cultured in vitro. All receptors derive from a human donor in good health. Both conserved end residues are part of each CDR3. The order of the fields is V gene, clone size, D gene, J gene, CDR3 DNA, CDR3 protein. The D gene is left open where the match is weak. Size tells how often a clone was seen (once, few, many) or the class of an expanded clone, and some rows leave it out.

v_call: TRBV7-2; clone_size: few; d_call: .; j_call: TRBJ2-7; cdr3_nt: TGTGCCAGCAGCTTAGTGTCCGATAGCGTTTTCTACGAGCAGTACTTC; cdr3_aa: CASSLVSDSVFYEQYF
v_call: TRBV11-2; clone_size: few; d_call: TRBD1; j_call: TRBJ1-2; cdr3_nt: TGTGCCAGCAGCTTAGGGGAGGGGGCGGGCGGCTACACCTTC; cdr3_aa: CASSLGEGAGGYTF
v_call: TRBV6-1; clone_size: few; d_call: TRBD1; j_call: TRBJ1-2; cdr3_nt: TGTGCCAGCAGCCCCCTGACAGGGTCCGCGGGCTACACCTTC; cdr3_aa: CASSPLTGSAGYTF
v_call: TRBV7-6; clone_size: .; d_call: .; j_call: TRBJ1-2; cdr3_nt: TGTGCCAGCAGCCCTCGGCCAGGCGCCGACTATGGCTACACCTTC; cdr3_aa: CASSPRPGADYGYTF
v_call: TRBV25-1; clone_size: .; d_call: .; j_call: TRBJ1-5; cdr3_nt: TGTGCCAGCAGTGAATGGGGGGGCAATCAGCCCCAGCATTTT; cdr3_aa: CASSEWGGNQPQHF
v_call: TRBV7-9; clone_size: once; d_call: .; j_call: TRBJ2-3; cdr3_nt: TGTGCCAGCAGCTTTGAAGGGGTTAGCACAGATACGCAGTATTTT; cdr3_aa: CASSFEGVSTDTQYF
v_call: TRBV2; clone_size: .; d_call: TRBD1; j_call: TRBJ1-1; cdr3_nt: TGTGCCAGCACGTTCAGGGGGCTCAGCACTGAAGCTTTCTTT; cdr3_aa: CASTFRGLSTEAFF
v_call: TRBV11-3; clone_size: .; d_call: TRBD2; j_call: TRBJ2-1; cdr3_nt: TGTGCCAGCAGCGGTCGGACTAGCGGGAGGGACCTCTCGTACAATGAGCAGTTCTTC; cdr3_aa: CASSGRTSGRDLSYNEQFF
v_call: TRBV7-9; clone_size: .; d_call: TRBD1; j_call: TRBJ1-3; cdr3_nt: TGTGCCAGCAGCTGGACAGGGGGCATCGGAAACACCATATATTTT; cdr3_aa: CASSWTGGIGNTIYF
v_call: TRBV21-1; clone_size: few; d_call: .; j_call: TRBJ2-2; cdr3_nt: TGTGCCAGCAGCAAACGGGCCAGCTTCGCCGGGGAGCTGTTTTTT; cdr3_aa: CASSKRASFAGELFF